Shown below are 24 T cell receptor beta chains from a single sample sequenced in a study of cytomegalovirus exposure and HLA in healthy donors. This PCR relied on a set of 60 Vbeta primers and 13 Jbeta primers. Produced via immunoSEQ multiplex PCR; TCRdb's table is partial and in-frame only. The repertoire holds about 200,000 clones, with 82% as singletons. Sequencing was done on a sample of PBMCs. The receptors come from a woman in her forties or fifties in good health and CMV-seropositive.

This rearrangement joins TRBV6-5 to TRBJ1-4; 8 nucleotides agree with TRBD1. V dropped 4 bases and J dropped 1; count of bases not matched to a gene: 2. The CDR3 totals 15 residues. From germline, CDR1 is MNHEY and CDR2 SVGAGI. CDR3 in DNA: TGTGCCAGCAGTTTTGACAGGGGAACTAATGAAAAACTGTTTTTT. Translated, it gives CASSFDRGTNEKLFF.

The chain links TRBV30 to TRBJ2-1, with a possible D match to TRBD2 (6 bases). Per the germline V gene, CDR1 is GTSNPN and CDR2 is SVGIG (reference sequence). The CDR3 consists of 13 residues. Trimming removed 3 bases from V and 16 bases from J, with 22 bases in between. DNA for the CDR3: TGTGCCTGGAGAGGATCTTTGGGCGGGAAAGGATTCTTC. Translating gives CAWRGSLGGKGFF.

The J gene is TRBJ1-6, the V gene TRBV19; D is perhaps TRBD1 (5 bases). CDR1 LNHDA and CDR2 SQIVND come from the germline V gene (reference sequence). V gave up 3 bases and J gave up 3 bases, with 15 bases separating them. This CDR3 spans 17 amino acids. CDR3 coding DNA: TGTGCCAGTAGTATTGGCTCGACAGATCGCTATAATTCACCCCTCCACTTT. This sequence encodes CASSIGSTDRYNSPLHF.

J is TRBJ1-1 and V is TRBV14; unclear D gene. V lost 0 bases and J 1 base, leaving 9 bases between the germline ends. The CDR3 consists of 15 residues. CDR1 is SGHDN and CDR2 is FVKESK in the germline V gene. The DNA of the CDR3 is TGTGCCAGCAGCCAAGATTCACACAAGAACACTGAAGCTTTCTTT. It encodes CASSQDSHKNTEAFF. The full variable domain, with the rest looked up from reference TRBV14 and TRBJ1-1, is EAGVTQFPSHSVIEKGQTVTLRCDPISGHDNLYWYRRVMGKEIKFLLHFVKESKQDESGMPNNRFLAERTGGTYSTLKVQPAELEDSGVYFCASSQDSHKNTEAFFGQGTRLTVV.

This rearrangement joins TRBV5-4 to TRBJ1-2; a weak D match, TRBD1 (6 bases). CDR1 and CDR2 from the germline V gene are SGHNT and YYREEE (reference sequence). Deletions cut 0 bases from V and 4 bases from J, with 10 bases between. The CDR3 is 14 residues long. This CDR3 is CASSLGGGVYGYTF. The CDR3 DNA is TGTGCCAGCAGCTTGGGAGGGGGTGTCTATGGCTACACCTTC.

A few counts support this clone. The chain links TRBV28 to TRBJ2-1; a possible D gene is TRBD1 (6 bases). This CDR3 is 17 amino acids long. In germline, CDR1 is MDHEN, CDR2 SYDVKM. Between the trimmed V and J ends, which lost 7 bases and 0 bases, there was a span of 19 bases. The CDR3 nucleotides read TGTGCCAGCACCTCGGCAGGGGAGATAAGCTCCTACAATGAGCAGTTCTTC. Translated: CASTSAGEISSYNEQFF.

The V and J genes are TRBV6-1 and TRBJ2-3; TRBD1 matches 8 bases. The V gene end was trimmed by 5 bases and the J gene end by 2 bases; junction bases not matched to a gene: 6. Germline lookup yields CDR1 MNHNS and CDR2 SASEGT. This CDR3 is built from 15 residues. This CDR3 reads CASSLGQGLTDTQYF. The CDR3 nucleotides are TGTGCCAGCAGTCTCGGACAGGGCCTCACAGATACGCAGTATTTT.

This rearrangement joins TRBV5-8 to TRBJ2-6; D unresolved. CDR1 and CDR2 from the germline V gene are SGHTS and YDEGEE. V lost 3 bases and J lost 4, with 11 bases in between. The CDR3 loop spans 15 amino acids. The CDR3 DNA reads TGTGCCAGCAGCTCTGGAAAGAGGGGGGCCAACGTCCTGACTTTC. Translation gives CASSSGKRGANVLTF. Full variable domain (rest looked up from reference TRBV5-8 and TRBJ2-6): EAGVTQSPTHLIKTRGQQATLRCSPISGHTSVYWYQQALGLGLQFLLWYDEGEERNRGNFPPRFSGRQFPNYSSELNVNALELEDSALYLCASSSGKRGANVLTFGAGSRLTVL.

The rearrangement links TRBV7-3 to TRBJ2-2; 13 positions match TRBD2. Germline CDR1 and CDR2: SGHTA and FQGTGA. Unmatched junction bases numbered 4, after V lost 3 bases and J lost 6 bases. The length of the CDR3 is 16 residues. The CDR3 DNA reads as TGTGCCAGCAGCTTCGGGACTAGCGGGAATCCCGGGGAGCTGTTTTTT. It codes for CASSFGTSGNPGELFF.

Regarding this clone: A junction end diverges from the germline sequence, so it may reflect a read error. The chain links TRBV7-7 to TRBJ2-5; D is ambiguous. This CDR3 has 13 amino acids. Germline V gives CDR1 SSHAT, CDR2 FNYEAQ (reference sequence). CDR3 in DNA: TGTGCTAGCAGCTTAGCCAGAGGCGAGACCCAGTACTTC. Protein product: CASSLARGETQYF.

This clone was observed a handful of times. V is TRBV27 and J is TRBJ1-2; possible D gene TRBD1, 6 bases. Trimming shortened V by 5 bases and J by 5 bases, and 12 bases separated the two germline ends. Germline lookup yields CDR1 MNHEY and CDR2 SMNVEV (reference sequence). The CDR3 covers 13 residues. CDR3 residues: CASSPGTFYGYTF. CDR3 nucleotide sequence: TGTGCCAGCAGTCCGGGGACATTTTATGGCTACACCTTC.

This chain uses TRBV10-3 with TRBJ1-2; D is undetermined. Germline V gene sequence: CDR1 ENHRY, CDR2 SYGVKD. The CDR3 runs to 14 residues. With 3 bases removed from V and 6 bases from J, the gap between germline ends came to 14 bases. CDR3 nucleotide sequence: TGTGCCATCAGTGACCTCCTTCTGGGAGATGGCTACACCTTC. Translating it yields CAISDLLLGDGYTF.

The rearrangement joins TRBV27 to TRBJ2-2; 9 positions agree with TRBD2. Germline V CDR1 and CDR2: MNHEY, SMNVEV (reference sequence). J lost 4 bases, V lost 5 bases, and 2 bases had no gene match. The CDR3 is 14 residues long. This CDR3 is CASSRGRGTGELFF. The CDR3, as DNA: TGTGCCAGCAGTCGCGGGAGGGGCACCGGGGAGCTGTTTTTT.

The chain recombines TRBV29-1 with TRBJ2-7; TRBD1 is a possible D gene (5 bases). Trimming left V 6 bases short and J 4 bases short, with 10 bases between. This CDR3 spans 11 amino acids. Germline V lookup: CDR1 SQVTM, CDR2 ANQGSEA. CDR3: CSVDDSYEQYF. The CDR3 DNA follows: TGCAGCGTCGACGACAGTTACGAGCAGTACTTC.

CDR3 DNA sequence: TGTGCCAGCAGTTTACCCCGCTCCTCCTCTAGGGGGAATGAGCAGTTCTTC. Residues: CASSLPRSSSRGNEQFF. This chain connects TRBV27 to TRBJ2-1; possible D gene TRBD1, 6 bases. Looked up from germline, CDR1 is MNHEY and CDR2 is SMNVEV (reference sequence). Trimming cost V 2 bases and J 7 bases, with 21 bases left between them. This CDR3 region has 17 residues.

This chain links TRBV4-1 with TRBJ2-3; maybe TRBD2 (5 bases). CDR3 length: 18 amino acids. V gave up 1 base and J gave up 1 base, with 18 bases separating them. Germline V gene sequence: CDR1 MGHRA, CDR2 YSYEKL. CDR3 sequence: CASSQVIGGKYGTDTQYF. CDR3 in DNA: TGCGCCAGCAGCCAAGTTATCGGAGGAAAGTATGGCACAGATACGCAGTATTTT.

CDR3 sequence: CASSLGGGYEQYF. CDR3 nucleotide sequence: TGTGCCAGCTCGCTGGGGGGGGGCTACGAGCAGTACTTC. V is TRBV18 and J is TRBJ2-7; TRBD2 matches 7 bases. J lost 3 bases, V lost 6 bases, and 5 bases had no gene match. CDR1 is KGHSH, CDR2 LQKENI, per germline. The CDR3 is 13 residues long.

This chain uses TRBV4-3 with TRBJ2-1, with D maybe TRBD2 (5 bases). Germline-derived CDR1 and CDR2 are LGHNA and YSLEER. This CDR3 comprises 15 residues. V shed 1 base and J shed 3 bases, with 10 bases lying between them. Written as DNA, the CDR3 is TGCGCCAGCAGCCAAGGAGGGCTGGGCTACAATGAGCAGTTCTTC. Its protein product is CASSQGGLGYNEQFF.

This rearrangement joins TRBV28 to TRBJ2-5, with 9 positions matching TRBD1. V was pared by 4 bases and J by 4 bases, with 4 bases of the junction left unmatched. This CDR3 comprises 14 residues. From germline, CDR1 is MDHEN and CDR2 SYDVKM. This CDR3 is CASSSGQGRETQYF. The CDR3 DNA sequence: TGTGCCAGCAGTTCGGGACAGGGTCGAGAGACCCAGTACTTC.

The chain has TRBV6-1 and TRBJ2-2; 8 bases are a match to TRBD1. The length of the CDR3 is 15 residues. CDR1 is MNHNS, CDR2 SASEGT, per germline. Losses at the gene ends were 4 bases for V and 4 bases for J; bases not matched to a gene: 5. CDR3 sequence: CASSAGTGGTGELFF. The CDR3, as DNA: TGTGCCAGCAGTGCCGGGACAGGAGGCACCGGGGAGCTGTTTTTT.

The V call is TRBV4-3, the J call TRBJ2-1; TRBD2 agrees at 8 bases. CDR1 is LGHNA and CDR2 is YSLEER in the germline V gene. V trimming: 4 bases; J trimming: 8 bases; junction bases outside the gene matches: 16. CDR3 length equals 17 residues. The CDR3 loop is CASSPLPWGGGPDEQFF. The DNA for the CDR3 is TGCGCCAGCAGCCCCCTCCCCTGGGGCGGGGGGCCTGATGAGCAGTTCTTC.

The J gene is TRBJ1-2, the V gene TRBV5-1, with 7 bases aligning to TRBD1. CDR1 is SGHRS and CDR2 is YFSETQ in the germline V gene. With 1 base clipped from V and 2 bases from J, the junction kept 5 bases outside the gene matches. The length of the CDR3 is 15 residues. The CDR3: CASSLFPGQNYGYTF. In nucleotides, the CDR3 is TGCGCCAGCAGCTTGTTTCCGGGACAGAACTATGGCTACACCTTC. The full variable domain, its missing parts supplied by reference TRBV5-1 and TRBJ1-2, is KAGVTQTPRYLIKTRGQQVTLSCSPISGHRSVSWYQQTPGQGLQFLFEYFSETQRNKGNFPGRFSGRQFSNSRSEMNVSTLELGDSALYLCASSLFPGQNYGYTFGSGTRLTVV.

V and J are TRBV4-2 and TRBJ2-1, with 9 bases lining up with TRBD1. The CDR3 is 17 amino acids. Germline-derived CDR1 and CDR2 are LGHNA and YNFKEQ. V was pared by 0 bases and J by 3 bases, with 6 bases of the junction left unmatched. DNA for the CDR3: TGTGCCAGCAGCCAAGAGTCCGGGACAGGGCTCTACAATGAGCAGTTCTTC. Translation gives CASSQESGTGLYNEQFF.

The chain is built from TRBV5-3 and TRBJ2-7; 8 bases map to TRBD2. TRBV5-3 is an ORF; its function is uncertain. Unmatched junction bases numbered 4, after V lost 3 bases and J lost 5 bases. The CDR3 consists of 13 residues. CDR3 nucleotides: TGTGCCAGAAGCTCGGGAGGGTCCCACGAGCAGTACTTC. It codes for CARSSGGSHEQYF.